This entry features one T cell receptor (beta chain) sequence. This sample is drawn from a study of cytomegalovirus exposure and HLA in healthy donors. J lost 4 bases, V lost 4 bases, and 5 bases had no gene match. The CDR3 covers 14 residues. Germline V gene sequence: CDR1 LNHDA, CDR2 SQIVND (reference sequence). Clones were read by immunoSEQ multiplex PCR, and TCRdb kept only the in-frame ones, dropping some. Of under 300,000 clones listed, roughly 90% are singletons. Sequenced: PBMCs. This TCR came from a young woman in good health and CMV-seronegative. The V and J genes are TRBV19 and TRBJ1-2, with TRBD1 identical over 8 bases. The DNA of the CDR3 is TGTGCCAGTAGTAGGGGACAGGATTCCTATGGCTACACCTTC. Protein: CASSRGQDSYGYTF.